This T cell receptor (beta chain) was retrieved from a study of OX40 agonist ivuxolimab in advanced cancers. The study's findings and limits: Partial responders dosed at 0.1-3.0 mg/kg displayed clonal expansion ranking among the lowest.

There are 16 residues in the CDR3. V was cut by 3 bases and J by 6 bases, with 21 bases left in between. From germline, CDR1 is MNHEY and CDR2 SMNVEV (reference sequence). As to this clone: The target antigen is unknown.

Sequenced by immunoSEQ multiplex PCR; TCRdb stores in-frame clones only, minus some. Among under 40,000 clones listed, approximately 87% were seen once. This receptor was taken from an adult with an advanced solid tumor such as melanoma, head and neck, liver or kidney cancer. Sequencing was performed on CD4+ or CD8+ T cells sorted from blood, taken in a trial of the OX40 agonist ivuxolimab. V gene TRBV27 combines with J gene TRBJ2-7, with unresolved D. The CDR3 nucleotides read TGTGCCAGCAGTTTGGTTGTGGTGAACGGGCCTAGCGAGCAGTACTTC. It translates to CASSLVVVNGPSEQYF.